The T cell receptor (beta chain) described here comes from a study of beta chain features in type 1 diabetes. Comments on this clone: Its cognate antigen is unknown.

The CDR3 sequence is 13 residues long. Germline loops: CDR1 SQVTM, CDR2 ANQGSEA. The V and J ends lost 5 bases and 0 bases respectively, with 9 bases between them. The study reverse transcribed the entire isolated RNA, so it sequenced expressed TCRB transcripts. Assay: immunoSEQ multiplex PCR; the TCRdb copy retains only in-frame clones and omits some. Here the sample spans about 150,000 clones, roughly 9% being singletons. Study-level results: TCRB CDR3s were moderately but significantly shorter in Type 1 diabetes patients in all four CD4+ subsets.

V usage is TRBV29-1 and J usage is TRBJ2-3; tentatively, D is TRBD1 (6 bases). Sequences were obtained from central memory CD4+ T cells from blood. The receptor comes from a woman in her twenties or thirties with type 1 diabetes. The DNA of the CDR3 is TGCAGCGTTACAGGGCCGAGCACAGATACGCAGTATTTT. Translating gives CSVTGPSTDTQYF.